This entry features one TCR beta chain sequence. This clonotype was detected ten times or more. No cognate antigen has been identified for it. No base quality information exists; no much larger clone differs at one position. The data are from a study of T-cell memory formation after mild COVID-19 (dated by TCRdb to the early 2020s). Looking at the study overall: TCR sequence clusters from the two donors were found to be largely donor specific. In a couple of donors, T-cell clones that expanded and contracted after mild COVID-19 were tracked by sequencing TCRalpha and TCRbeta repertoires over time. Two young, previously healthy adult volunteers, one female and one male, were included in the cohort. The paper as a whole reports these results and caveats: Contracting CD4+ clones turned up mainly in the CM and EM memory subsets, whereas EMRA was where CD8+ clones were enriched. The second-wave clones that peaked on day 37 were not confirmed to be SARS-CoV-2 specific. From day 15 to 85, contracting clones showed balanced CD4/CD8 phenotypes, whereas a second wave of clones that expanded from day 15 to 37 leaned towards CD4+. The study included only a couple of mild cases, and larger cohorts that include severe cases with pre-infection samples were judged to be necessary. Some responding clones were found in pre-infection memory, which suggests that pre-existing cross-reactive memory T cells took part in the SARS-CoV-2 response.

Ficoll-Paque density gradient centrifugation was the method used to isolate PBMCs. The CDR3 measures 20 amino acids from cysteine to phenylalanine. This entry keeps only the CDR3 DNA: 60 bases, framed from base 1. From the germline V gene, CDR1 is SGHTA and CDR2 is FQGNSA. V is reduced by 5 bases and J by 2 bases, leaving a spacing of 30 bases between them. The data were produced on an Illumina NovaSeq 6000. TCRalpha and TCRbeta cDNA libraries were built by 5'RACE with constant-segment primers, adding sample barcodes and unique molecular identifiers. RNA was extracted from every sample with Trizol reagent. Library amplification was performed in two PCR steps, and a second sample barcode and Illumina TruSeq adapters were introduced in the second step. Sequencing of the libraries was done on an Illumina NovaSeq, producing 2 x 150 bp paired-end reads. In the source study's methods: With migec v1.2.7, reads were demultiplexed and then collapsed into UMI-guided consensus sequences. Using mixcr v2.1.11, UMI consensuses were aligned to TRA and TRB V and J templates and then assembled into clonotypes. Clonotypes were classified as expanded or contracted when called significant by both edgeR and NoisET, with noise models trained on biological replicates. For edgeR calls, the thresholds were a false discovery rate-adjusted p below 0.01 and a log2 fold-change of 1. As an exploratory analysis of dynamics, max-normalized trajectories of the 1000 most abundant clonotypes were examined with PCA combined with hierarchical clustering. Separately sequenced CD4+ and CD8+ repertoires were used to assign the CD4 or CD8 phenotype of responding clones. Using fastp trimming at Q25 and MiXCR clonotype assembly, TCRdb reanalyzed the public sequencing data and kept in-frame beta chains. Each record represents a unique CDR3 protein, reported with the most common genes and DNA among its rows. The V and J calls and clone size are TCRdb's, not the authors'. The sample contains 450,000 to 650,000 distinct CDR3 sequences, roughly 18% of them found a single time. The ten largest clones represent approximately 12% of the sample.

The rearranged segments are TRBV7-2 and TRBJ1-1; possibly the D gene is TRBD1, per 5 matching bases. The clonotype originates from an adult woman who had mild COVID-19 (a few samples of this study predate the infection). The sample titles of this study are shuffled in the database, so cell type and time point are left out; the donor was told from shared clones. The sequenced material came from PBMCs or a T cell subset sorted from them (not recorded which). The nucleotide sequence is TGTGCCAGCAGCCCCTGGGTGCCCCGGACAATAAAAGGGAGAAACACTGAAGCTTTCTTT. This translates into CASSPWVPRTIKGRNTEAFF.